This T cell receptor beta chain was sequenced for a study of blood T cell repertoires in COVID-19. Across the study: The samples span acute and convalescent COVID-19 from the United States, Italy and Spain. PBMCs, B-cell-depleted T cells, or T cells were the source of the cDNA or gDNA that made up the material.

Trimming removed 2 bases from V and 11 bases from J; junction bases left unmatched: 11. Germline V lookup: CDR1 SQVTM, CDR2 ANQGSEA. This CDR3 has 15 residues. As processed by the authors: From reference gene primer amplification, estimates of nucleated cell counts were derived. Produced via immunoSEQ multiplex PCR; TCRdb's table is partial and in-frame only. V, J and clone size are those of that table, while D and trimming were read from the DNA. The sample has approximately 140,000 clones; around 83% are singletons. The sequenced material came from peripheral blood. V gene TRBV29-1 combines with J gene TRBJ2-3, with 12 bases identical to TRBD2. This sequence originates from a man aged 40-55 years with active or convalescent COVID-19. CDR3 nucleotides: TGCAGCGTTGAAACTTCCCTAGCGGGGGGGCAGGGGCAGTATTTT. It yields the protein CSVETSLAGGQGQYF.